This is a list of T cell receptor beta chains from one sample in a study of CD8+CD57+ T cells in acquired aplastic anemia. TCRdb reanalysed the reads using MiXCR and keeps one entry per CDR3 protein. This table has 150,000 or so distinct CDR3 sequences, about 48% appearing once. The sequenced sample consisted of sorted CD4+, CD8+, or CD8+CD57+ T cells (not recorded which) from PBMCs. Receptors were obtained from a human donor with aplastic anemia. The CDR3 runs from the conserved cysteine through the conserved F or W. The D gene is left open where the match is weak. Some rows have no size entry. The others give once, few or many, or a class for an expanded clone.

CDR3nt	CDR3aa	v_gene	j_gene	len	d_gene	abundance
TGCAGTGCTAGAGATATTCACGGGACTAGCGGCTACACCTTC	CSARDIHGTSGYTF	TRBV20-1	TRBJ1-2	14	.	.
TGTGCCAGTAGTATAGGAATCCAGGGGGGGACGGTCCAGTACTTC	CASSIGIQGGTVQYF	TRBV19	TRBJ2-5	15	.	many
TGTGCCAGCAGTGAAGGGGCTGGGGGAGCGGGGGTTACAGATACGCAGTATTTT	CASSEGAGGAGVTDTQYF	TRBV2	TRBJ2-3	18	TRBD2	.
TGTGCCAGCAGCTCCCCTACAGGGGGAAGCTCCTACAATGAGCAGTTCTTC	CASSSPTGGSSYNEQFF	TRBV7-9	TRBJ2-1	17	TRBD1	many
TGCGCCAGCAGCTTGGCCGGACTAGATCAGAACACCGGGGAGCTGTTTTTT	CASSLAGLDQNTGELFF	TRBV5-1	TRBJ2-2	17	TRBD2	.
TGTGCCAGCAGCTTACCGCAGCACATGGGGGAGACCCAGTACTTC	CASSLPQHMGETQYF	TRBV7-9	TRBJ2-5	15	.	.
TGCGCCAGCAGCTTGGAGACTAGCGGGGGTATTTTACATGAGCAGTTCTTC	CASSLETSGGILHEQFF	TRBV5-1	TRBJ2-1	17	TRBD2	.
TGCGCCAGCAGCCAAGAGAAGAGGGGGTCAGATACGCAGTATTTT	CASSQEKRGSDTQYF	TRBV4-1	TRBJ2-3	15	.	.
TGTGCCAGCAGTTTAGCGCTGGGGGCAGGGGAGCTGTTTTTT	CASSLALGAGELFF	TRBV12-3/TRBV12-4	TRBJ2-2	14	.	many
TGTGCCAGTAGCGCGGGGACACCCTACAATGAGCAGTATTTT	CASSAGTPYNEQYF	TRBV19	TRBJ2-3	14	.	.
TGCAGTGCAAGGGGTTTGGAGCTGAAGCAGTACTTC	CSARGLELKQYF	TRBV20-1	TRBJ2-7	12	.	.
TGTGCCAGCAGCTTAAGAGGGTCCAATGAGCAGTTCTTC	CASSLRGSNEQFF	TRBV11-2	TRBJ2-1	13	.	many
TGTGCCAGCAGCGTGGATGTGAACACTGAAGCTTTCTTT	CASSVDVNTEAFF	TRBV7-9	TRBJ1-1	13	.	.
TGTGCCAGCAGCCAAGATTTAGGGCTCGACACTGAAGCTTTCTTT	CASSQDLGLDTEAFF	TRBV14	TRBJ1-1	15	.	many
TGTGCCACCAGTGATCCCGGACTAGCGGGAGACGAGCAGTACTTC	CATSDPGLAGDEQYF	TRBV24-1	TRBJ2-7	15	TRBD2	.
TGTGCCAGCAGTTACTCCACCCCTCCAGTGAGCGTAAAAGAGACCCAGTACTTC	CASSYSTPPVSVKETQYF	TRBV6-5	TRBJ2-5	18	.	.
TGTGCCAGTAGTATTGGACTCCAAGAGACCCAGTACTTC	CASSIGLQETQYF	TRBV19	TRBJ2-5	13	.	once
TGCAGTGCTAGAGTGCTTGCGGGAGGTATCGTAAATGAGCAGTTCTTC	CSARVLAGGIVNEQFF	TRBV20-1	TRBJ2-1	16	TRBD2	.
TGTGCCACCAGTGACGACAGGGAAGGCTACACCTTC	CATSDDREGYTF	TRBV24-1	TRBJ1-2	12	TRBD1	.
TGCAGTGCTAGGAACCCCGCCACCACAGATACGCAGTATTTT	CSARNPATTDTQYF	TRBV20-1	TRBJ2-3	14	.	many
TGCAGTGCTAGCGACGGTACTGAAGCTTTCTTT	CSASDGTEAFF	TRBV20-1	TRBJ1-1	11	.	few
TGTGCCAGCAGTTACGACTACTACGAGCAGTACTTC	CASSYDYYEQYF	TRBV6-2/TRBV6-3	TRBJ2-7	12	.	many
TGTGCCAGCAGCTTAGGCGGTTGGGAGACAGATACGCAGTATTTT	CASSLGGWETDTQYF	TRBV11-1	TRBJ2-3	15	.	.
TGTGCCAGTAACTTAAACACCGGGGAGCTGTTTTTT	CASNLNTGELFF	TRBV19	TRBJ2-2	12	.	few
TGTGCCATCAGGGCGTCTAGCGGGACGGCCGGGGAGCTGTTTTTT	CAIRASSGTAGELFF	TRBV10-3	TRBJ2-2	15	TRBD2	once
TGTGCCAGCAAGGGGACAGGGACCTACGAGCAGTACTTC	CASKGTGTYEQYF	TRBV27	TRBJ2-7	13	TRBD1	.
TGTGCCAGTAGTCCAACCCCGGAGGGGGAGACCCAGTACTTC	CASSPTPEGETQYF	TRBV19	TRBJ2-5	14	.	.
TGCGCCAGCAGTGACCGCGGGAGGGCCCCCGGGGAGCAGTACTTC	CASSDRGRAPGEQYF	TRBV10-1	TRBJ2-7	15	TRBD2	few
TGTGCCAGCAGCTCCAGCACCGGGACAGGAGCCTACGAGCAGTACTTC	CASSSSTGTGAYEQYF	TRBV11-1	TRBJ2-7	16	TRBD1	.
TGCGCCAGCAGCTTGGGGCCTGGGGGGCCAGCCGGGGAGCTGTTTTTT	CASSLGPGGPAGELFF	TRBV5-1	TRBJ2-2	16	.	many
TGCAGCGTTCGGACAGTTACCTCCACAGATACGCAGTATTTT	CSVRTVTSTDTQYF	TRBV29-1	TRBJ2-3	14	.	once
TGTGCCAGTAGTATAGATGTGTTCTCTGGCTACACCTTC	CASSIDVFSGYTF	TRBV19	TRBJ1-2	13	.	.
TGTGCCAGCAGTTACCCCTTTAGAGCTAGCACAGATACGCAGTATTTT	CASSYPFRASTDTQYF	TRBV6-2/TRBV6-3	TRBJ2-3	16	.	.
TGCAGTGCTACCCTGACAGGGAGGACTGAAGCTTTCTTT	CSATLTGRTEAFF	TRBV20-1	TRBJ1-1	13	TRBD1	.
TGTGCCAGCAGCCCCGAGGCCGTGGGGTCCAATCAGCCCCAGCATTTT	CASSPEAVGSNQPQHF	TRBV4-2	TRBJ1-5	16	.	.
TGCAGTGCTAGTCTGGAGACACAGTACTTC	CSASLETQYF	TRBV20-1	TRBJ2-5	10	.	.
TGCGCCAGCAGTGAGTTGGGACAGGGGAAGGGGTACGAGCAGTACTTC	CASSELGQGKGYEQYF	TRBV10-2	TRBJ2-7	16	TRBD1	many
TGTGCCAGCAGTGACACAAATTCACCCCTCCACTTT	CASSDTNSPLHF	TRBV6-4	TRBJ1-6	12	.	few
TGTGCCAGCAGCCCCCAAGAATCTGAAGCTTTCTTT	CASSPQESEAFF	TRBV7-8	TRBJ1-1	12	.	.
TGTGCCAGCAGCTTTGACGGAGGTGAAAGGCCCCTCCACTTT	CASSFDGGERPLHF	TRBV7-2	TRBJ1-6	14	.	.
TGTGCCAGCAGTCGTCCCGGGACAGGGTTTGGCTACACCTTC	CASSRPGTGFGYTF	TRBV12-3/TRBV12-4	TRBJ1-2	14	TRBD1	.
TGTGCCAGCAAGCTCGGGACAGCCAACCAAGAGACCCAGTACTTC	CASKLGTANQETQYF	TRBV25-1	TRBJ2-5	15	TRBD1	.
TGTGCCAGCAGTCCAACCCGTGGGTATAAAGAGACCCAGTACTTC	CASSPTRGYKETQYF	TRBV6-1	TRBJ2-5	15	.	.
TGTGCCAGCAGTTACTCATCCGGGACGGGTCAGCCCCAGCATTTT	CASSYSSGTGQPQHF	TRBV6-5	TRBJ1-5	15	.	many
TGTGCCAGCAGCTTAGTCAGCTACAATGAGCAGTTCTTC	CASSLVSYNEQFF	TRBV7-8	TRBJ2-1	13	.	many
TGTGCCAGCACCCTTTGGGCAGAGGGGCGAGACTATGGCTACACCTTC	CASTLWAEGRDYGYTF	TRBV6-1	TRBJ1-2	16	.	many
TGTGCCAGTAGTGGAGGGGGTCCCTACGAGCAGTACTTC	CASSGGGPYEQYF	TRBV19	TRBJ2-7	13	.	few
TGCAGTGCTAATCTTGCAGGGGATAATTCACCCCTCCACTTT	CSANLAGDNSPLHF	TRBV20-1	TRBJ1-6	14	.	.
TGTGCCAGCAGTCTACATCCCCAGGGAGATACGCAGTATTTT	CASSLHPQGDTQYF	TRBV25-1	TRBJ2-3	14	.	few
TGTGCCAGCAGCTTACCGGACAGGGATGAGCAGTACTTC	CASSLPDRDEQYF	TRBV7-2	TRBJ2-7	13	TRBD1	.
TGTGCCAGCAGCTTAGGTACGCAGTATTTT	CASSLGTQYF	TRBV7-8	TRBJ2-3	10	.	many
TGTGCCAGCAGCTTAGCGGGAAGCTACGAGCAGTACTTC	CASSLAGSYEQYF	TRBV7-9	TRBJ2-7	13	.	medium-sized
TGTGCCAGCAGCAGGGACACTTCCTACGAGCAGTACTTC	CASSRDTSYEQYF	TRBV7-9	TRBJ2-7	13	.	.
TGCGCCAGCAGCTGGAGACAGGGGGCATACGAGCAGTACTTC	CASSWRQGAYEQYF	TRBV5-1	TRBJ2-7	14	TRBD1	many
TGTGCCAGCGTTGACGATTACAATGAGCAGTTCTTC	CASVDDYNEQFF	TRBV10-3	TRBJ2-1	12	.	.
TGCAGCGTTGGACCGAGGACAGGGGACGAGCAGTACTTC	CSVGPRTGDEQYF	TRBV29-1	TRBJ2-7	13	TRBD1	few
TGCGCCAGCAGCCTGGGTGAGGGAACAGATACGCAGTATTTT	CASSLGEGTDTQYF	TRBV5-1	TRBJ2-3	14	.	.
TGTGCCAGCAGCTTACTCGCGGGAGGGATCGGCGAGCAGTACTTC	CASSLLAGGIGEQYF	TRBV7-8	TRBJ2-7	15	TRBD2	few
TGTGCCAGCTCACCCCAAACTAGCGCGAATACGCAGTATTTT	CASSPQTSANTQYF	TRBV19	TRBJ2-3	14	TRBD2	few
TGTGCCAGTAGCCCCGCGAGCTCCTATAATTCACCCCTCCACTTT	CASSPASSYNSPLHF	TRBV19	TRBJ1-6	15	.	many